The 19 T cell receptor beta chains in this list originate from one sample, sequenced in a study of blood T cell repertoires in COVID-19 (dated by TCRdb to about 2020). Library prep was done by the immunoSEQ multiplex PCR assay. The table comes from immuneACCESS by way of TCRdb, which keeps in-frame sequences with V and J called. Part of the clones is missing from these tables; in studies checked, under half for an unresolved V gene and the rest for unknown reasons. The sample profile shows 140,000 to 150,000 clones; about 89% of them were found once. Of the sample, 2.5% to 3% is held by the ten largest clones. The sequenced material came from peripheral blood. These receptors were taken from a man in his 60s with active or convalescent COVID-19.

The count of this clone is one. The chain employs TRBV11-3 and TRBJ2-2, with unresolved D. V lost 4 bases to trimming and J lost 0 bases, with 6 bases between them. Germline assignment: CDR1 SGHNT and CDR2 YENEEA. The CDR3 runs to 14 residues. The CDR3 coding sequence is TGTGCCAGCAGCTCAGGTTCGAACACCGGGGAGCTGTTTTTT. This translates into CASSSGSNTGELFF.

The chain combines TRBV2 with TRBJ1-2; D perhaps matches TRBD1 (5 bases). V shed 6 bases and J shed 5 bases, with 16 bases lying between them. Looked up from germline, CDR1 is SNHLY and CDR2 is FYNNEI. The CDR3 spans 14 residues. CDR3 DNA sequence: TGTGCCAGCAGAACCTTGACAGTCAGGTATGGCTACACCTTC. Translated, it gives CASRTLTVRYGYTF. The full variable domain, its missing parts supplied by reference TRBV2 and TRBJ1-2, is EPEVTQTPSHQVTQMGQEVILRCVPISNHLYFYWYRQILGQKVEFLVSFYNNEISEKSEIFDDQFSVERPDGSNFTLKIRSTKLEDSAMYFCASRTLTVRYGYTFGSGTRLTVV.

The J gene is TRBJ2-1, the V gene TRBV4-2; TRBD2 matches 10 bases. The length of the CDR3 is 17 residues. Germline CDR1 LGHNA, CDR2 YNFKEQ. J was trimmed by 2 bases and V by 1 base; bases with no gene match: 5. DNA for the CDR3: TGTGCCAGCAGCCAAGGATACCTAGCGGGGGCCTACAATGAGCAGTTCTTC. This encodes CASSQGYLAGAYNEQFF.

This clone appeared a few times. The V call is TRBV14, the J call TRBJ2-1; a possible D gene is TRBD2 (5 bases). V lost 4 bases to trimming and J lost 5 bases, with 9 bases between them. Germline CDR1 and CDR2: SGHDN and FVKESK. The CDR3 runs to 13 residues. CDR3 coding DNA: TGTGCCAGCAGCCCGCCAGCGGACAATGAGCAGTTCTTC. Its translation is CASSPPADNEQFF.

V usage is TRBV6-5 and J usage is TRBJ2-1; TRBD2 matches at 9 bases. CDR1 is MNHEY and CDR2 is SVGAGI in the germline V gene. V lost 4 bases and J lost 5; bases outside the gene matches: 9. This CDR3 is built from 16 residues. The CDR3 DNA reads as TGTGCCAGCAGTTCCCCCATCTCTAGCGGGAACAATGAGCAGTTCTTC. Translated, it gives CASSSPISSGNNEQFF.

The chain uses TRBV2 and TRBJ2-7, with 7 bases fitting TRBD1. This CDR3 comprises 13 residues. The V and J ends lost 4 bases and 2 bases, in that order; junction bases with no gene match: 2. Germline V gene sequence: CDR1 SNHLY, CDR2 FYNNEI. CDR3 region: CASSGDRAYEQYF. CDR3 nucleotides: TGTGCCAGCAGTGGAGACAGGGCCTACGAGCAGTACTTC.

This clone has only one observation. V and J are TRBV7-2 and TRBJ1-4, with D possibly being TRBD1 (6 bases). Germline assignment: CDR1 SGHTA and CDR2 FQGNSA. The CDR3 is made up of 14 amino acids. V was cut by 5 bases and J by 7 bases, with 14 bases left in between. The CDR3 region has the DNA TGTGCCAGCAGCACCGGGCAGGGGAGTGAAAAACTGTTTTTT. Encoded protein: CASSTGQGSEKLFF.

The chain is built from TRBV7-9 and TRBJ2-7; D remains unclear. CDR3 length: 14 residues. Trimming took off 1 base at V and 2 bases at J, with 9 bases between the two ends. Germline lookup yields CDR1 SEHNR and CDR2 FQNEAQ (reference sequence). The CDR3 here is CASSLGGATYEQYF. CDR3 nucleotide sequence: TGTGCCAGCAGCTTAGGCGGCGCAACCTACGAGCAGTACTTC.

V and J are TRBV28 and TRBJ1-6; 8 bases map to TRBD1. Trimming at V came to 4 bases and at J to 10 bases, leaving 12 bases not matched to a gene. Germline V gene sequence: CDR1 MDHEN, CDR2 SYDVKM. The CDR3 totals 16 residues. The CDR3 region has the DNA TGTGCCAGCAGTTACGCCGGACAGGGTAATCGATCACCCCTCCACTTT. It is translated as CASSYAGQGNRSPLHF.

The chain carries TRBV19 and TRBJ2-3; D might be TRBD1 (5 bases). V lost 3 bases, J lost 2 bases, and 15 bases lay in between. This CDR3 is 16 amino acids long. Germline lookup yields CDR1 LNHDA and CDR2 SQIVND (reference sequence). CDR3 loop: CASSINRRPFTDTQYF. The CDR3 nucleotides are TGTGCCAGTAGTATTAACAGGCGACCCTTCACAGATACGCAGTATTTT. Variable domain in full (rest from reference TRBV19 and TRBJ2-3): DGGITQSPKYLFRKEGQNVTLSCEQNLNHDAMYWYRQDPGQGLRLIYYSQIVNDFQKGDIAEGYSVSREKKESFPLTVTSAQKNPTAFYLCASSINRRPFTDTQYFGPGTRLTVL.

This chain joins TRBV25-1 and TRBJ1-1; 9 bases are a match to TRBD1. Germline V gene sequence: CDR1 MGHDK, CDR2 SYGVNS. J was trimmed by 3 bases and V by 2 bases; bases with no gene match: 10. The CDR3 runs to 17 residues. The CDR3 nucleotides read TGTGCCAGCAGTGAACTCGGCTCGGACAGGGGCTACACTGAAGCTTTCTTT. It yields the protein CASSELGSDRGYTEAFF.

The chain couples TRBV6-4 to TRBJ2-1; 7 positions agree with TRBD2. This CDR3 has 13 amino acids. Looked up from germline, CDR1 is MRHNA and CDR2 is SNTAGT. Trimming cost V 5 bases and J 9 bases; bases outside gene matches: 7. For the CDR3, the DNA is TGTGCCAGCAGTACTGAGGGAGGGACTGAGCAGTTCTTC. Protein: CASSTEGGTEQFF.

This chain links TRBV28 with TRBJ2-2; a possible D gene is TRBD2 (5 bases). The CDR3 runs to 13 residues. The germline V gene encodes CDR1 MDHEN and CDR2 SYDVKM. Between the trimmed V and J ends, which lost 7 bases and 5 bases, there was a span of 11 bases. CDR3: CASIWRLTGELFF. In nucleotides, the CDR3 is TGTGCCAGCATTTGGAGACTAACCGGGGAGCTGTTTTTT.

This clone turned up a few times. The chain has TRBV25-1 and TRBJ1-2; D uncertain. Trimming left V 0 bases short and J 7 bases short, with 12 bases between. The CDR3 runs to 14 residues. Germline CDR1 reads MGHDK; CDR2 reads SYGVNS. This chain's CDR3 is CASSEYNSKGGYTF. The CDR3, as DNA: TGTGCCAGCAGTGAATATAACAGCAAAGGTGGCTACACCTTC.

The CDR3 here is CASSLVGGINYGYTF. DNA of the CDR3: TGTGCCAGCAGCTTAGTCGGGGGGATTAACTATGGCTACACCTTC. This chain connects TRBV11-2 to TRBJ1-2; perhaps TRBD1 as D (5 bases). Germline values: CDR1 SGHAT, CDR2 FQNNGV. The CDR3 extends over 15 amino acids. V gave up 1 base and J gave up 1 base, with 10 bases separating them.

This clone was recorded at least ten times. The CDR3 spells CASSPRTSGGAPSSYEQYF. The CDR3 nucleotides read TGTGCCAGCAGCCCCAGGACTAGCGGGGGGGCACCTAGCTCCTACGAGCAGTACTTC. The chain recombines TRBV9 with TRBJ2-7, with 15 bases lining up with TRBD2. CDR3 length equals 19 residues. The ends lost 4 bases at V and 0 bases at J; junction bases unmatched: 11. CDR1 and CDR2 from the germline V gene are SGDLS and YYNGEE.

This chain connects TRBV12-3 or TRBV12-4 to TRBJ1-5; D is possibly TRBD1 (5 bases). The CDR3 loop spans 13 amino acids. The V end was cut by 3 bases, the J end by 7 bases, with 10 bases between. DNA of the CDR3: TGTGCCAGCAGTTTTGGGGCGGCCCAGCCCCAGCATTTT. Its translation is CASSFGAAQPQHF.

The rearrangement uses TRBV21-1 and TRBJ2-4; the listed D gene, TRBD2, was not tested against the DNA. TRBV21-1 is a listed pseudogene. The CDR3 runs to 14 residues. CDR3 amino acids: CASSKRGAKNIQYF. The CDR3 region has the DNA TGTGCCAGCAGCAAGCGCGGGGCCAAAAACATTCAGTACTTC.

This clone appeared a single time. The rearrangement links TRBV5-1 to TRBJ1-1; D is perhaps TRBD1 (6 bases). V dropped 1 base and J dropped 6 bases, with 16 bases sitting between them. Per germline, CDR1 SGHRS and CDR2 YFSETQ. The CDR3 runs 15 residues. CDR3 bases: TGCGCCAGCAGCTTGACAGGGACCTTTGCTGCTGAAGCTTTCTTT. It is translated as CASSLTGTFAAEAFF.